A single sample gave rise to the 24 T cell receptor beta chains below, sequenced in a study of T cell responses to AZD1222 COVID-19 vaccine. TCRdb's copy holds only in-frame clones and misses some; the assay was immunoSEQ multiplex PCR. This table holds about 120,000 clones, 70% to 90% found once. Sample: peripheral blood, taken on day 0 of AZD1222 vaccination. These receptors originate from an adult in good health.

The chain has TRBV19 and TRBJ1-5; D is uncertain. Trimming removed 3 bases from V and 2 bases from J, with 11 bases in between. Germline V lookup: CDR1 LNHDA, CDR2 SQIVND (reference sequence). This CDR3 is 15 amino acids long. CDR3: CASSIPTDGNQPQHF. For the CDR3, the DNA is TGTGCCAGTAGTATCCCCACAGATGGCAATCAGCCCCAGCATTTT.

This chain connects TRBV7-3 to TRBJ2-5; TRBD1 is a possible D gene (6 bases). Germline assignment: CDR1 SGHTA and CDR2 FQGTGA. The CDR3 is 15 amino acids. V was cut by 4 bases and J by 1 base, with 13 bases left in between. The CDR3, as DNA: TGTGCCAGCAGCTCGGCAGGGGAAGGCCAAGAGACCCAGTACTTC. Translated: CASSSAGEGQETQYF.

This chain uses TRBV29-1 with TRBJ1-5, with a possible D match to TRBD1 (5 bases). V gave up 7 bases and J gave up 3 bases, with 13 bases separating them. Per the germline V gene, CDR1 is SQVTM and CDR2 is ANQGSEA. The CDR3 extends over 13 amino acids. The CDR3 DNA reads TGCAGCGCCCAGCGGGGGATCAATCAGCCCCAGCATTTT. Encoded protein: CSAQRGINQPQHF.

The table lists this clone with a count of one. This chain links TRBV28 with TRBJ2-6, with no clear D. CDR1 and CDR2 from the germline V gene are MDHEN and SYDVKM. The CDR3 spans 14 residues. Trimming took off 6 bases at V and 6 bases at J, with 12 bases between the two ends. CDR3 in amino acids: CASSRPGVANVLTF. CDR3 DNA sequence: TGTGCCAGCAGCCGCCCAGGCGTGGCCAACGTCCTGACTTTC. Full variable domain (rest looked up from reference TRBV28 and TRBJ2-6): DVKVTQSSRYLVKRTGEKVFLECVQDMDHENMFWYRQDPGLGLRLIYFSYDVKMKEKGDIPEGYSVSREKKERFSLILESASTNQTSMYLCASSRPGVANVLTFGAGSRLTVL.

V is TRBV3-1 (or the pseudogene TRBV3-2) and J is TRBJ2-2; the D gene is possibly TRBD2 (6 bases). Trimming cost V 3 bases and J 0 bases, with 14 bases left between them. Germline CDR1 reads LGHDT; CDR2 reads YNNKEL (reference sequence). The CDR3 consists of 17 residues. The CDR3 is CASSHAVAVANTGELFF. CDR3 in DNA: TGTGCCAGCAGCCATGCGGTAGCGGTCGCGAACACCGGGGAGCTGTTTTTT.

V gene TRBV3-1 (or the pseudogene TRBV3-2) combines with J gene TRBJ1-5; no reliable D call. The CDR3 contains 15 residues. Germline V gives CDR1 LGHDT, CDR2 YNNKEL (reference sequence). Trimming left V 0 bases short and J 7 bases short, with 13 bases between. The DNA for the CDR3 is TGTGCCAGCAGCCAAGATTCTACGAAGGGACAGCCCCAGCATTTT. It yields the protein CASSQDSTKGQPQHF.

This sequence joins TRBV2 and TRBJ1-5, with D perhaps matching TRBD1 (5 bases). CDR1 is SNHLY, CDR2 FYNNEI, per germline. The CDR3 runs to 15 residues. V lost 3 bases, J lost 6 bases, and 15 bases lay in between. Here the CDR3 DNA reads TGTGCCAGCAGTGAGGGCAGGGCGAGAGGTCAGCCCCAGCATTTT. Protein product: CASSEGRARGQPQHF.

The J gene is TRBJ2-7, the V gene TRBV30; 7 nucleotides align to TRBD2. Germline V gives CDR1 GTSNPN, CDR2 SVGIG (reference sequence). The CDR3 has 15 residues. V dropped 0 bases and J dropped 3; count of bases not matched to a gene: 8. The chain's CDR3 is CAWSVSGGTRYEQYF. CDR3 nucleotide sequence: TGTGCCTGGAGTGTTTCGGGAGGCACTCGCTACGAGCAGTACTTC.

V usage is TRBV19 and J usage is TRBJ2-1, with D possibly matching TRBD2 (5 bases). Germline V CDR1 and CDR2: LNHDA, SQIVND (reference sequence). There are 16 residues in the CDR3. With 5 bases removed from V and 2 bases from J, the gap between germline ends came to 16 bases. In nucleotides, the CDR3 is TGTGCCAGTAGTCCAGGTCGGGGAGTGGCCTACAATGAGCAGTTCTTC. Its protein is CASSPGRGVAYNEQFF.

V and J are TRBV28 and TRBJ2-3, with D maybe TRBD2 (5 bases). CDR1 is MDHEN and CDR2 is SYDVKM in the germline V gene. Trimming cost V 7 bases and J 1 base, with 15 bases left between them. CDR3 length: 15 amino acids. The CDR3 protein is CASTRALAGTDTQYF. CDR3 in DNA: TGTGCCAGCACGAGAGCCCTAGCTGGCACAGATACGCAGTATTTT.

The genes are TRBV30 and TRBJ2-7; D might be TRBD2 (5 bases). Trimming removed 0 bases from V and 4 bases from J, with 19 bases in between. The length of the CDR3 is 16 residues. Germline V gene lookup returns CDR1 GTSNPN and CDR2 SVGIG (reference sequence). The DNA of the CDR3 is TGTGCCTGGAGTGTATCCCGAAGAGGGTGGGGATACGAGCAGTACTTC. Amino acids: CAWSVSRRGWGYEQYF.

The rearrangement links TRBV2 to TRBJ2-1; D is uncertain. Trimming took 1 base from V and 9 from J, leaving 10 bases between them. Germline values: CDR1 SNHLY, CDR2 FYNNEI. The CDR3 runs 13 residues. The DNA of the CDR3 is TGTGCCAGCAGTGAAGGGGCGGCCACTGAGCAGTTCTTC. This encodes CASSEGAATEQFF. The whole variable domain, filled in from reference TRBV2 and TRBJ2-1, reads EPEVTQTPSHQVTQMGQEVILRCVPISNHLYFYWYRQILGQKVEFLVSFYNNEISEKSEIFDDQFSVERPDGSNFTLKIRSTKLEDSAMYFCASSEGAATEQFFGPGTRLTVL.

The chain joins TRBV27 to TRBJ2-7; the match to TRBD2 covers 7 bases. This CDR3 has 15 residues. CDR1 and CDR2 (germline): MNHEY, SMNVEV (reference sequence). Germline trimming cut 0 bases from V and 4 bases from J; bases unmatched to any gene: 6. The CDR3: CASSLSVAGRYEQYF. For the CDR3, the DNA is TGTGCCAGCAGTTTATCCGTAGCGGGCCGTTACGAGCAGTACTTC.

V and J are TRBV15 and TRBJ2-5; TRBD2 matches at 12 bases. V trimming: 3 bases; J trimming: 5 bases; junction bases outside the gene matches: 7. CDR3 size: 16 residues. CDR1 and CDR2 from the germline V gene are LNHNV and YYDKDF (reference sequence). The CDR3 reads CATSRALAGGPETQYF. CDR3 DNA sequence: TGTGCCACCAGCAGGGCCCTAGCGGGAGGGCCGGAGACCCAGTACTTC.

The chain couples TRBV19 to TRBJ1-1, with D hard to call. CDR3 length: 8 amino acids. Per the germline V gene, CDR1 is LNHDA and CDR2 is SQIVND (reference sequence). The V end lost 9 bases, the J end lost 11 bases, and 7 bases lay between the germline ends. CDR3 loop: CARVWAFF. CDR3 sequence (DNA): TGTGCCAGGGTCTGGGCTTTCTTT.

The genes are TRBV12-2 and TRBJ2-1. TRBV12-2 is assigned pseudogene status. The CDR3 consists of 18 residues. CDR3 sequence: CASRQTAQPGGGDNEQFF. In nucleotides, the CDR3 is TGTGCAAGTCGTCAAACGGCCCAACCAGGGGGGGGTGACAATGAGCAGTTCTTC.

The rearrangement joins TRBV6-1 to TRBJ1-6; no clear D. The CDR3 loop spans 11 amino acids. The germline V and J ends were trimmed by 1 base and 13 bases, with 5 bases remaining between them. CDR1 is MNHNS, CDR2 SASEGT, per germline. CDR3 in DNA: TGTGCCAGCAGTGAAGTTACGCCCCTCCACTTT. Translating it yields CASSEVTPLHF.

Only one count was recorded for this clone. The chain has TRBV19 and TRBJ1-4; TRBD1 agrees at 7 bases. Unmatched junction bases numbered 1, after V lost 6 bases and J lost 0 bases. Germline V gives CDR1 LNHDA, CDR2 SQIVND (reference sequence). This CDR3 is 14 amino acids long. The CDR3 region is CASSGQATNEKLFF. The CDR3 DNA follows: TGTGCCAGTAGCGGACAGGCAACTAATGAAAAACTGTTTTTT. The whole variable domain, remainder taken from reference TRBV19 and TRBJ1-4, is DGGITQSPKYLFRKEGQNVTLSCEQNLNHDAMYWYRQDPGQGLRLIYYSQIVNDFQKGDIAEGYSVSREKKESFPLTVTSAQKNPTAFYLCASSGQATNEKLFFGSGTQLSVL.

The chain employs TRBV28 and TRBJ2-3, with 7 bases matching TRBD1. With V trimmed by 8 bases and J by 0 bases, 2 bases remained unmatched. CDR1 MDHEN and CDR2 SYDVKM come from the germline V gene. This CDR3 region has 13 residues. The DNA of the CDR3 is TGTGCCAGCCGGGACAGCAGCACAGATACGCAGTATTTT. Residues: CASRDSSTDTQYF.

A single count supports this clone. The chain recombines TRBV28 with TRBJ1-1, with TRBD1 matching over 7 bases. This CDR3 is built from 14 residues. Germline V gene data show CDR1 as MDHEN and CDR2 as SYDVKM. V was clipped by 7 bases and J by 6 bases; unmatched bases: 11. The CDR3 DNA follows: TGTGCCAGCACCGTGGGGCAGGGGGTCTCTGAAGCTTTCTTT. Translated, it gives CASTVGQGVSEAFF.

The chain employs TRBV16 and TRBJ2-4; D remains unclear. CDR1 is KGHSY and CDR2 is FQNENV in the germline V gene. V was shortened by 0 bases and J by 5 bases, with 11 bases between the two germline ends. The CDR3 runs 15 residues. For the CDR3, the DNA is TGTGCCAGCAGCCAATCCCGGGTCGACCAAAACATTCAGTACTTC. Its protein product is CASSQSRVDQNIQYF.

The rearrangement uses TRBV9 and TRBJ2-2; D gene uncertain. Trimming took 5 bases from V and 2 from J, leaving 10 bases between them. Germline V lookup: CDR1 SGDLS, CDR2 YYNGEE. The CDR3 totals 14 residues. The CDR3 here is CASRGRYNTGELFF. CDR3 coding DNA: TGTGCCAGCAGAGGGCGGTATAACACCGGGGAGCTGTTTTTT.

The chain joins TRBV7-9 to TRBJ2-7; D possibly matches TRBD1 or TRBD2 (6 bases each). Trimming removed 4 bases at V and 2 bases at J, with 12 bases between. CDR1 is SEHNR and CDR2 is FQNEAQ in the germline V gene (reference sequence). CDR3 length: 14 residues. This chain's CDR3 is CASSSLGGPYEQYF. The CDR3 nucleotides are TGTGCCAGCAGCTCCCTGGGGGGCCCCTACGAGCAGTACTTC.

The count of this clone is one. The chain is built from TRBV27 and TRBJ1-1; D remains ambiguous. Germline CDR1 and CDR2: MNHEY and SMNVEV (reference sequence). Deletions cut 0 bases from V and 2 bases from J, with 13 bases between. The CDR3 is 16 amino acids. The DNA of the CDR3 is TGTGCCAGCAGTTTATCCGCTGGGGTGCCTAACACTGAAGCTTTCTTT. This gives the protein CASSLSAGVPNTEAFF.